This TCR beta chain originates from a study of blood T cell repertoires in COVID-19. V trimming: 7 bases; J trimming: 2 bases; junction bases outside the gene matches: 5. The CDR3 runs to 14 residues. Germline loops: CDR1 LNHDA, CDR2 SQIVND (reference sequence). Source study methods: Using reference gene primer amplification, nucleated cell counts were estimated. Only in-frame clones appear in the TCRdb table, and some are missing; sequencing was by immunoSEQ multiplex PCR. Clone size and the V and J calls come from that table; the DNA yielded D and trimming. The data contain 140,000 or so clones, 70% to 90% of them seen just once; the ten biggest clones take up 1.5% to 2%.

The V call is TRBV19, the J call TRBJ1-2; 9 nucleotides agree with TRBD1. Sequences were obtained from peripheral blood. The clonotype comes from a man in his 70s with acute or convalescent COVID-19. In DNA form, the CDR3 reads TGTGCCAGTATACCGGGACAGGGAAACTATGGCTACACCTTC. It is translated as CASIPGQGNYGYTF.